The rows below give T cell receptor beta chains drawn from one sample of a study of cytomegalovirus exposure and HLA in healthy donors. Some clones are missing from TCRdb's copy, which holds only in-frame ones; the method was immunoSEQ multiplex PCR. The top ten clones hold 1.5% to 2% of a sample with 70,000 to 75,000 clones, 94% of them seen once. Sequencing was performed on PBMCs. The receptors come from a woman younger than 30 in good health and CMV-seropositive. CDR3s include the opening cysteine and the closing phenylalanine or tryptophan. Fields, in order: J gene, clone size, V gene, D gene, CDR3 protein, CDR3 DNA. A D gene is named only where the DNA matches it firmly. Clone size is stated in some rows and not others, as once, few, many or a class when expanded.

j_call: TRBJ2-2; clone_size: .; v_call: TRBV4-2; d_call: .; cdr3_aa: CASSHEPRGPLNTGELFF; cdr3_nt: TGTGCCAGCAGCCACGAGCCCCGAGGGCCGCTGAACACCGGGGAGCTGTTTTTT
j_call: TRBJ1-1; clone_size: .; v_call: TRBV11-2; d_call: .; cdr3_aa: CASSLARVGNTEAFF; cdr3_nt: TGTGCCAGCAGCTTAGCCAGGGTAGGAAACACTGAAGCTTTCTTT
j_call: TRBJ2-1; clone_size: .; v_call: TRBV13; d_call: TRBD2; cdr3_aa: CASSSDGTSGTRSYNEQFF; cdr3_nt: TGTGCCAGCAGCTCCGACGGGACTAGCGGGACCCGCTCCTACAATGAGCAGTTCTTC
j_call: TRBJ1-2; clone_size: .; v_call: TRBV11-2; d_call: .; cdr3_aa: CASSLGGSYGYTF; cdr3_nt: TGTGCCAGCAGCTTGGGAGGTTCCTATGGCTACACCTTC
j_call: TRBJ1-1; clone_size: .; v_call: TRBV6-5; d_call: .; cdr3_aa: CASSYGEGDTEAFF; cdr3_nt: TGTGCCAGCAGTTACGGGGAAGGGGACACTGAAGCTTTCTTT
j_call: TRBJ1-1; clone_size: .; v_call: TRBV19; d_call: .; cdr3_aa: CASSIEGLAGLGTEAFF; cdr3_nt: TGTGCCAGTAGTATAGAAGGCCTAGCGGGCCTGGGCACTGAAGCTTTCTTT
j_call: TRBJ2-1; clone_size: .; v_call: TRBV29-1; d_call: .; cdr3_aa: CSVESEDRIDEQFF; cdr3_nt: TGCAGCGTTGAAAGTGAGGATCGTATCGATGAGCAGTTCTTC
j_call: TRBJ2-3; clone_size: .; v_call: TRBV25-1; d_call: TRBD1; cdr3_aa: CASNSGQPSAQYF; cdr3_nt: TGTGCCAGCAATTCGGGACAGCCGTCTGCGCAGTATTTT
j_call: TRBJ2-7; clone_size: .; v_call: TRBV13; d_call: TRBD1; cdr3_aa: CASTRSDRGLEQYF; cdr3_nt: TGTGCCAGCACCAGGTCGGACAGGGGGCTTGAGCAGTACTTC
j_call: TRBJ2-3; clone_size: .; v_call: TRBV7-9; d_call: TRBD1; cdr3_aa: CASSPGDRADTQYF; cdr3_nt: TGTGCCAGCAGCCCCGGGGACAGGGCCGATACGCAGTATTTT
j_call: TRBJ1-2; clone_size: few; v_call: TRBV6-5; d_call: TRBD1; cdr3_aa: CASSSAMTGVNGYTF; cdr3_nt: TGTGCCAGCAGTTCCGCCATGACAGGGGTAAACGGCTACACCTTC
j_call: TRBJ2-1; clone_size: .; v_call: TRBV5-8; d_call: TRBD2; cdr3_aa: CASSRDYSGPNEQFF; cdr3_nt: TGTGCCAGCAGCCGGGACTACTCGGGGCCTAATGAGCAGTTCTTC
j_call: TRBJ1-1; clone_size: .; v_call: TRBV7-7; d_call: .; cdr3_aa: CASSLEQNTEAFF; cdr3_nt: TGTGCCAGCAGCTTAGAACAGAACACTGAAGCTTTCTTT
j_call: TRBJ2-1; clone_size: .; v_call: TRBV14; d_call: TRBD2; cdr3_aa: CASSQFSGRDEQFF; cdr3_nt: TGTGCCAGCAGCCAATTTAGCGGGAGGGATGAGCAGTTCTTC
j_call: TRBJ1-5; clone_size: .; v_call: TRBV30; d_call: .; cdr3_aa: CAWSVPGGNQPQHF; cdr3_nt: TGTGCCTGGAGTGTGCCCGGAGGAAATCAGCCCCAGCATTTT
j_call: TRBJ2-7; clone_size: .; v_call: TRBV19; d_call: .; cdr3_aa: CATYNERRKEEQYF; cdr3_nt: TGTGCCACCTACAATGAGCGCCGCAAAGAGGAGCAGTACTTC
j_call: TRBJ2-3; clone_size: .; v_call: TRBV30; d_call: TRBD2; cdr3_aa: CAWSVFPGLAGDPSSTDTQYF; cdr3_nt: TGTGCCTGGAGTGTTTTCCCGGGACTAGCGGGGGACCCCTCTAGCACAGATACGCAGTATTTT
j_call: TRBJ1-2; clone_size: few; v_call: TRBV18; d_call: .; cdr3_aa: CASSQGVDSYGYTF; cdr3_nt: TGTGCCAGCTCACAGGGCGTTGACAGCTATGGCTACACCTTC
j_call: TRBJ2-3; clone_size: .; v_call: TRBV2; d_call: TRBD2; cdr3_aa: CARTTSGGAGYQDTQYF; cdr3_nt: TGTGCCAGAACGACTAGCGGGGGGGCCGGTTATCAAGATACGCAGTATTTT
j_call: TRBJ2-1; clone_size: once; v_call: TRBV9; d_call: TRBD1; cdr3_aa: CASSGQGSLSYNEQFF; cdr3_nt: TGTGCCAGCAGCGGACAGGGGTCCCTCTCCTACAATGAGCAGTTCTTC
j_call: TRBJ2-5; clone_size: .; v_call: TRBV19; d_call: .; cdr3_aa: CASSIDRETQYF; cdr3_nt: TGTGCCAGTAGTATAGACCGAGAGACCCAGTACTTC
j_call: TRBJ1-2; clone_size: .; v_call: TRBV11-3; d_call: .; cdr3_aa: CASSLDPGIYGYTF; cdr3_nt: TGTGCCAGCAGCTTAGATCCAGGAATCTATGGCTACACCTTC
j_call: TRBJ2-7; clone_size: few; v_call: TRBV10-1; d_call: .; cdr3_aa: CATNYEQYF; cdr3_nt: TGCGCCACCAACTACGAGCAGTACTTC
j_call: TRBJ1-1; clone_size: .; v_call: TRBV30; d_call: .; cdr3_aa: CAWSVGGLNTEAFF; cdr3_nt: TGTGCCTGGAGTGTTGGGGGGTTGAATACTGAAGCTTTCTTT
j_call: TRBJ2-1; clone_size: .; v_call: TRBV4-1; d_call: TRBD2; cdr3_aa: CASSQGRARGRVNEQFF; cdr3_nt: TGCGCCAGCAGCCAAGGTAGAGCTCGCGGGAGGGTGAATGAGCAGTTCTTC
j_call: TRBJ1-1; clone_size: .; v_call: TRBV4-2; d_call: TRBD1; cdr3_aa: CASSLARQGNTEAFF; cdr3_nt: TGTGCCAGCAGCCTCGCTAGACAGGGGAACACTGAAGCTTTCTTT